Described below is a single T cell receptor (beta chain) sequence and its context. The clone's antigen remains unknown. Qualities for individual bases were not recorded, and no much larger clone is one base off. Whole blood was collected in K2EDTA tubes by collaborating institutions according to the institutions' own protocols. For TCRbeta analysis, collaborator samples were shipped as frozen whole blood, as isolated PBMCs, or as DNA extracted from either sample type. These data come from a study of blood T cell repertoires in COVID-19 (TCRdb year 2020). At the level of the whole study: The collaborator samples originated in the United States, Italy and Spain and spanned the acute and convalescent phases of COVID-19. The repertoires were released in a freely available public database meant as a resource for research on the immune response to SARS-CoV-2. The material from the prospective study consisted of cDNA or gDNA derived from T cells, B-cell-depleted T cells, or PBMCs. A de-identified subject ID, COVID-19 status, age in years and sex were almost always included in the sample metadata. Subjects who had been exposed to COVID-19, were actively infected with it, or had recovered from it provided the deeply sampled blood TCRbeta repertoires that made up the dataset. Where available, HLA class I and class II types were obtained from metadata supplied by the sample provider rather than from assay-based typing. The samples were drawn from two sources: the first 160 participants of the ongoing ImmuneRACE study, and over 950 subjects contributed by 6 global collaborators. Overall study results and their limits: The amount of clinical and demographic metadata varied by source and participant and was provided uncurated.

Relative to germline, V is missing 4 bases and J is missing 4 bases, with 3 bases of the junction outside any gene match. The CDR3 sequence holds 13 residues, the cysteine and phenylalanine included. Only the CDR3 part of the read is kept: 39 bases, read in frame from the first base. The immunoSEQ Assay, a bias-controlled multiplex PCR, was used to amplify TCRbeta CDR3 regions from genomic DNA. In the authors' own workflow: Within the assay, amplification of reference gene primers was used to estimate how many nucleated cells each sample contained. To quantify the absolute abundance of each unique TCRbeta CDR3 rearrangement, sequence reads were collapsed and filtered. For each sample, productive Simpson clonality was calculated as the square root of Simpson's diversity index across productive rearrangements. Here the immuneACCESS table is served through TCRdb, limited to in-frame sequences with V and J called. Missing clones are a known gap in these copies; in checked studies unresolved V genes cover under half, and the rest lacks a known reason. Clonal size and the V and J genes are those of that table, whereas D and trimming came from the DNA. The table for this sample lists fewer than 80,000 clones; 90% of them were counted only once. The top ten clones comprise less than 6.5% of the sample.

This receptor was identified in a man in his forties or fifties with acute or convalescent COVID-19. Sequencing was done on a sample of peripheral blood. The chain joins TRBV12-3 or TRBV12-4 to TRBJ1-1; TRBD1 fits 7 bases in the junction. The DNA sequence is TGTGCCAGCAGTTCACAGGGGAGCACTGAAGCTTTCTTT. This sequence encodes CASSSQGSTEAFF.